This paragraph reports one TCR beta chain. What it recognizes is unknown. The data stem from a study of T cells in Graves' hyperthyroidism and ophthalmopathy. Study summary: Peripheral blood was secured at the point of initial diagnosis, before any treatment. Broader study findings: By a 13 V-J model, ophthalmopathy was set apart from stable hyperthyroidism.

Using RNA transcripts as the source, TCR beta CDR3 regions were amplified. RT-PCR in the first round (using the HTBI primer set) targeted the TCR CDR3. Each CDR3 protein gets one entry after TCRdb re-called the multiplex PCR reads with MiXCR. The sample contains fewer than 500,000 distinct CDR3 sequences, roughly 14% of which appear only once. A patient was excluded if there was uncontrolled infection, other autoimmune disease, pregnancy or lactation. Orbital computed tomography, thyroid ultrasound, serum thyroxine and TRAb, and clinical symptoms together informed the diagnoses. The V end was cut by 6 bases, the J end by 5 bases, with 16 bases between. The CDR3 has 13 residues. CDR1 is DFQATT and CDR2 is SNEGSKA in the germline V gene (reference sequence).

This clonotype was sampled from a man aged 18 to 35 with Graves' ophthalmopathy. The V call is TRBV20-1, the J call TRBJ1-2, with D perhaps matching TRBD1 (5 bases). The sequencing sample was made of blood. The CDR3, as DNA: TGCAGTGCGAAGATGGGGCAGGAGTATGGCTACACCTTC. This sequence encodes CSAKMGQEYGYTF.